This TCR beta chain was recovered during a study of shared T cell receptors in the human thymus. Measured with immunoSEQ multiplex PCR; TCRdb has only the in-frame clones, and not every one. The sample consists of over 650,000 clones, about 87% of them appearing once. V was trimmed by 4 bases and J by 2 bases, leaving 15 bases between them. The CDR3 consists of 15 residues. Germline loops: CDR1 SGHDT, CDR2 YYEEEE. These same data were also listed under a study on human thymus T cells. From that study: Having surgery to correct congenital heart defects, healthy Finnish infants acted as the donors. Resections from corrective heart surgery supplied the thymus tissue. Gene usage (both V and J) appeared biased in thymic and blood repertoires. Reports from related research described highly overlapping thymic repertoires among unrelated individuals.

The clonotype originates from a boy under two years old with a congenital heart defect. The chain has TRBV5-6 and TRBJ2-5; the D gene is possibly TRBD1 (6 bases). Sequenced material: thymocytes. The CDR3 here is CASSPEGQRQETQYF. CDR3 in DNA: TGTGCCAGCAGCCCGGAAGGACAGCGACAAGAGACCCAGTACTTC.